This T cell receptor (beta chain) was sequenced for a study of breast tumors, draining lymph nodes, adjacent tissues. In TCRdb, the multiplex PCR reads were re-called with MiXCR into one record per CDR3 protein. Of about 35,000 distinct CDR3 sequences listed, 36% are singletons. Whole-study results and caveats: The lymph node origin of tumor T cells was framed as consistent with a hypothesis, not demonstrated.

This CDR3 spans 15 amino acids. From germline, CDR1 is DFQATT and CDR2 SNEGSKA (reference sequence). As for this clonotype: Its antigen is not identified. This may be a read error: a much more frequent sequence differs by one nucleotide.

Sequenced material: breast tumor tissue. This chain uses TRBV20-1 with TRBJ2-7, with 8 bases that match TRBD1. This clonotype originated in a female donor with breast cancer. Some clones in this sample may be carry-over from other donors' samples. The CDR3 reads CSARDRDRSKYGQYF. The CDR3 DNA reads as TGCAGTGCTAGAGACCGGGACAGGTCCAAGTACGGGCAGTACTTC.